The text below deals with one TCR beta chain. The entry originates in a study of brain T cells in children with intractable seizures. TCRdb keeps only in-frame clones here, not all; method: immunoSEQ multiplex PCR. The data show 300,000 to 400,000 clones, over 85% seen once. Specified time point: blood from clinic visit 5 months post-surgery; TSC patient then seizure free. Sequencing was limited to surgery cases with top T cell transcript signatures in brain tissue. The TCR sequence derives from a boy under three years old with tuberous sclerosis and intractable seizures. The specimen was peripheral blood, collected less than 6 months after surgery.

CDR3 sequence (DNA): TGTGCCAGCAGCTACACCCACAGGGAGGGTAAGGAAGCTTTCTTT. As protein: CASSYTHREGKEAFF. The chain carries TRBV3-1 (or the pseudogene TRBV3-2) and TRBJ1-1; D is perhaps TRBD1 (6 bases). This CDR3 spans 15 amino acids. Germline CDR1 LGHDT, CDR2 YNNKEL (reference sequence). V lost 5 bases and J 8 bases, leaving 21 bases between the germline ends.